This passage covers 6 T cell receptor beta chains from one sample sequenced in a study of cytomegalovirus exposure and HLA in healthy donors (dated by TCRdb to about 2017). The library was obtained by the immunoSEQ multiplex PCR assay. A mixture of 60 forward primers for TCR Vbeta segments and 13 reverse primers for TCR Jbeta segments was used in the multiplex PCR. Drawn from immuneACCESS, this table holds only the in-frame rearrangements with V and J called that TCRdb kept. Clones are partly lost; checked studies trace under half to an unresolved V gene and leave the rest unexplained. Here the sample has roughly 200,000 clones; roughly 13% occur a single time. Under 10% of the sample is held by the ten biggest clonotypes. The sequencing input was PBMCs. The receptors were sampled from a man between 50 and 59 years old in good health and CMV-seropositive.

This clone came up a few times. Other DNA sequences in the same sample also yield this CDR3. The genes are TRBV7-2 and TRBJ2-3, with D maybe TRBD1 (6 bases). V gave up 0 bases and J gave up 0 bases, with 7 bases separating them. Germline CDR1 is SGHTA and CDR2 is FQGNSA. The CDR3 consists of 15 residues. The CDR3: CASSLAGASTDTQYF. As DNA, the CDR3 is TGTGCCAGCAGCTTAGCGGGGGCGAGCACAGATACGCAGTATTTT.

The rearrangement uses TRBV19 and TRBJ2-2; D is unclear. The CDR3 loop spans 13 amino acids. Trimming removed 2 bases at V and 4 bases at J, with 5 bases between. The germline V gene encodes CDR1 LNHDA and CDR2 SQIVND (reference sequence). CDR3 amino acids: CASSIQFTGELFF. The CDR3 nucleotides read TGTGCCAGTAGTATACAGTTCACCGGGGAGCTGTTTTTT.

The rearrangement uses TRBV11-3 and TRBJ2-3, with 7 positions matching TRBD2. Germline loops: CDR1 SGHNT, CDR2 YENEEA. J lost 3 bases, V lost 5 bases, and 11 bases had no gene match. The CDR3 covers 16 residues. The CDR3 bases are TGTGCCAGCAGCCGTCGATCGGGGGGTTGGACAGATACGCAGTATTTT. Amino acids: CASSRRSGGWTDTQYF.

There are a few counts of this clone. CDR3: CSVAGTGVFRYTF. As DNA, the CDR3 is TGCAGCGTCGCCGGGACAGGGGTCTTTCGCTACACCTTC. V is TRBV29-1 and J is TRBJ1-2, with 10 bases aligning to TRBD1. The trim removed 6 bases at V and 9 bases at J, leaving 10 bases unmatched. This CDR3 is 13 amino acids long. Looked up from germline, CDR1 is SQVTM and CDR2 is ANQGSEA.

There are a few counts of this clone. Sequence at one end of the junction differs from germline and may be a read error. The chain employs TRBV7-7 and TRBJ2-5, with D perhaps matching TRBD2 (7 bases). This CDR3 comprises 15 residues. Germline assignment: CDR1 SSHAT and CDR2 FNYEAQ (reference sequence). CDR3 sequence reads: CASSSRGGEEETQYF. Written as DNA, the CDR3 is TGTGCTAGCAGCTCTAGAGGGGGGGAGGAAGAGACCCAGTACTTC.

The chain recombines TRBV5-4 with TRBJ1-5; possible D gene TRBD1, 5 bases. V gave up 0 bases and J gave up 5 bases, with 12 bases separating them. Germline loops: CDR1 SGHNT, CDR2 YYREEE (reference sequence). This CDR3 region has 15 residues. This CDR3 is CASSLARDVYQPQHF. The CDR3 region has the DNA TGTGCCAGCAGCTTGGCCAGGGATGTGTATCAGCCCCAGCATTTT.